One and the same sample provided the 20 T cell receptor beta chains below, sequenced in a study of T cell responses to AZD1222 COVID-19 vaccine. Clones were read by immunoSEQ multiplex PCR, and TCRdb kept only the in-frame ones, dropping some. The data hold just under 150,000 clones, with 85% to 90% observed a single time. The sample here was peripheral blood, taken 28 days after the second AZD1222 dose. The receptors shown here come from an adult who received the AZD1222 COVID-19 vaccine.

This clone appeared once. V usage is TRBV10-3 and J usage is TRBJ2-3; D call uncertain. The CDR3 runs to 15 residues. Between the trimmed V and J ends, which lost 5 bases and 0 bases, there was a span of 12 bases. Germline loops: CDR1 ENHRY, CDR2 SYGVKD. The CDR3 spells CAISLMTESTDTQYF. CDR3 sequence (DNA): TGTGCCATCAGTCTGATGACGGAAAGCACAGATACGCAGTATTTT.

The chain couples TRBV11-2 to TRBJ1-2; D is unresolved. CDR1 is SGHAT, CDR2 FQNNGV, per germline. CDR3 size: 14 residues. V shed 0 bases and J shed 4 bases, with 9 bases lying between them. CDR3 sequence reads: CASSLDDVGYGYTF. The DNA for the CDR3 is TGTGCCAGCAGCTTAGACGACGTTGGCTATGGCTACACCTTC.

A single count supports this clone. The chain combines TRBV6-5 with TRBJ2-7; D possibly corresponds to TRBD2 (6 bases). Trimming shortened V by 9 bases and J by 3 bases, and 12 bases separated the two germline ends. The CDR3 consists of 12 residues. Germline-derived CDR1 and CDR2 are MNHEY and SVGAGI. The CDR3 loop is CASTLGGYEQYF. Here the CDR3 DNA reads TGTGCCAGTACGCTGGGGGGCTACGAGCAGTACTTC.

J is TRBJ1-1 and V is TRBV4-1; TRBD1 is a possible D gene (6 bases). Germline values: CDR1 MGHRA, CDR2 YSYEKL. CDR3 length: 13 residues. The V and J ends lost 8 bases and 4 bases respectively, with 14 bases between them. CDR3 amino acids: CASQTGAGTEAFF. Written as DNA, the CDR3 is TGCGCCAGCCAGACAGGCGCTGGCACTGAAGCTTTCTTT.

V is TRBV14 and J is TRBJ2-3, with TRBD2 matching 8 bases. Germline CDR1 is SGHDN and CDR2 is FVKESK. The ends lost 0 bases at V and 3 bases at J; junction bases unmatched: 8. The CDR3 has 17 residues. The CDR3 here is CASSQDRPAGVTDTQYF. The CDR3 DNA sequence: TGTGCCAGCAGCCAAGATCGCCCAGCGGGAGTTACAGATACGCAGTATTTT.

The chain recombines TRBV5-1 with TRBJ1-1; no clear D. Trimming left V 4 bases short and J 1 base short, with 11 bases between. Looked up from germline, CDR1 is SGHRS and CDR2 is YFSETQ. The CDR3 contains 14 residues. The CDR3 is CASSPSPENTEAFF. CDR3 nucleotides: TGCGCCAGCAGCCCGAGCCCAGAGAACACTGAAGCTTTCTTT.

This rearrangement joins TRBV15 to TRBJ2-1; unclear D gene. The germline gives CDR1 LNHNV, CDR2 YYDKDF (reference sequence). Trimming shortened V by 8 bases and J by 1 base, and 6 bases separated the two germline ends. The CDR3 is 12 residues long. In DNA, the CDR3 is TGTGCCACCGCTGGATCCTACAATGAGCAGTTCTTC. Its protein is CATAGSYNEQFF.

As to this clone: A junction end diverges from the germline sequence, so it may reflect a read error. The chain couples TRBV10-1 to TRBJ1-4, with D possibly being TRBD1 (5 bases). There are 14 residues in the CDR3. From germline, CDR1 is WNHNN and CDR2 SYGVQD (reference sequence). The CDR3 coding sequence is TGCGCCAGCAGAGGGACGGTAACTTATGAAAAACTGTTTTTT. This gives the protein CASRGTVTYEKLFF.

The V call is TRBV28, the J call TRBJ2-7; no reliable D call. CDR3 length: 11 amino acids. Germline values: CDR1 MDHEN, CDR2 SYDVKM. V shed 5 bases and J shed 0 bases, with 2 bases lying between them. The chain's CDR3 is CASSGSYEQYF. The CDR3 region has the DNA TGTGCCAGCAGTGGCTCCTACGAGCAGTACTTC.

Notes on this clone: Additional DNA sequences in this sample encode the identical CDR3. The rearrangement uses TRBV18 and TRBJ1-5; perhaps TRBD1 as D (5 bases). Germline V CDR1 and CDR2: KGHSH, LQKENI. This CDR3 has 15 amino acids. V shed 2 bases and J shed 1 base, with 9 bases lying between them. The CDR3: CASSPLRDSNQPQHF. CDR3 nucleotide sequence: TGTGCCAGCTCACCATTGAGGGACAGCAATCAGCCCCAGCATTTT.

V is TRBV28 and J is TRBJ1-4; no firm D call. Germline CDR1 reads MDHEN; CDR2 reads SYDVKM. V lost 5 bases to trimming and J lost 2 bases, with 12 bases between them. The CDR3 spans 15 residues. CDR3 nucleotides: TGTGCCAGCAGTCTGCCCCCTGGGACTAATGAAAAACTGTTTTTT. This translates into CASSLPPGTNEKLFF.

The chain combines TRBV10-3 with TRBJ1-3, with D uncertain. The CDR3 is 15 residues long. Trimming left V 0 bases short and J 7 bases short, with 13 bases between. Germline CDR1 reads ENHRY; CDR2 reads SYGVKD. The chain's CDR3 is CAISESVEGANTIYF. The DNA for the CDR3 is TGTGCCATCAGTGAGTCAGTGGAGGGCGCCAACACCATATATTTT.

The V and J genes are TRBV6-1 and TRBJ1-2, with a weak D call TRBD1 (6 bases). In germline, CDR1 is MNHNS, CDR2 SASEGT. The V end was cut by 3 bases, the J end by 4 bases, with 9 bases between. The CDR3 consists of 13 residues. CDR3 in DNA: TGTGCCAGCAGTGAGGGACAATTCTATGGCTACACCTTC. This sequence encodes CASSEGQFYGYTF.

The rearrangement links TRBV15 to TRBJ2-7; either TRBD1 or TRBD2 may fit D (5 bases each). Trimming shortened V by 1 base and J by 7 bases, and 14 bases separated the two germline ends. In germline, CDR1 is LNHNV, CDR2 YYDKDF (reference sequence). There are 14 residues in the CDR3. DNA of the CDR3: TGTGCCACCAGCAGAGCTCTGGGGGACCGTGAGCAGTACTTC. Its translation is CATSRALGDREQYF.

The chain links TRBV11-2 to TRBJ2-3, with 11 bases matching TRBD2. Germline trimming cut 0 bases from V and 4 bases from J; bases unmatched to any gene: 9. Germline CDR1 SGHAT, CDR2 FQNNGV. The length of the CDR3 is 18 residues. In DNA form, the CDR3 reads TGTGCCAGCAGCTTAGATCCGATACTAGCGGGAGATTCAGATACGCAGTATTTT. It is translated as CASSLDPILAGDSDTQYF.

For this clone: Sequence at one end of the junction differs from germline and may be a read error. Other DNA sequences within the sample encode an identical CDR3. V usage is TRBV28 and J usage is TRBJ1-3, with D perhaps matching TRBD1 (6 bases). Germline V gives CDR1 MDHEN, CDR2 SYDVKM. The length of the CDR3 is 15 residues. CDR3 DNA: TGTGCCAGCAGTTTATTGGGGGCCTCTGGAAACACCATATACTTT. Translated, it gives CASSLLGASGNTIYF.

The V gene is TRBV11-2, the J gene TRBJ2-2; TRBD1 agrees at 10 bases. The CDR3 contains 14 residues. V shed 4 bases, J shed 6 bases, and the junction held 2 bases outside the gene matches. Looked up from germline, CDR1 is SGHAT and CDR2 is FQNNGV. In DNA form, the CDR3 reads TGTGCCAGCAGCTGGGACAGGGGTGCCGGGGAGCTGTTTTTT. It translates to CASSWDRGAGELFF.

J is TRBJ2-5 and V is TRBV5-1; 7 bases are a match to TRBD1. J was trimmed by 4 bases and V by 2 bases; bases with no gene match: 8. The CDR3 contains 15 residues. Germline values: CDR1 SGHRS, CDR2 YFSETQ. CDR3 amino acids: CASSFTGTEGETQYF. The CDR3 DNA sequence: TGCGCCAGCAGCTTCACTGGGACAGAGGGAGAGACCCAGTACTTC.

The sample holds one count of this clone. The V call is TRBV7-2, the J call TRBJ2-3; D is uncertain. The germline gives CDR1 SGHTA, CDR2 FQGNSA. The CDR3 spans 16 residues. V was shortened by 5 bases and J by 4 bases, with 19 bases between the two germline ends. The CDR3 DNA sequence: TGTGCCAGCAGCCCCAAAGGGTTACTATCCTCAGATACGCAGTATTTT. It codes for CASSPKGLLSSDTQYF.

The CDR3 reads CASSWDVYQPQHF. The CDR3 nucleotides read TGTGCCAGCAGTTGGGACGTGTATCAGCCCCAGCATTTT. The chain is built from TRBV27 and TRBJ1-5; a possible D gene is TRBD1 (5 bases). Trimming removed 4 bases at V and 5 bases at J, with 9 bases between. CDR1 and CDR2 (germline): MNHEY, SMNVEV (reference sequence). CDR3 length equals 13 residues.